The 15 T cell receptor beta chains below all came from one sample that was sequenced in a study of Graves' ophthalmopathy and Graves' hyperthyroidism. From RNA, the CDR3 regions of TCR beta chains were amplified and sequenced. The first-round RT-PCR employed HTBI primers together with the Qiagen OneStep RT-PCR kit. A multiplex PCR was then performed as the second round. TCRdb itself ran the multiplex PCR reads through MiXCR, one entry per CDR3 protein. The repertoire holds hundreds of thousands of distinct CDR3 sequences, with 20% to 25% as singletons. Specimen: peripheral blood. The source of these receptors is a woman under 30 with stable Graves' hyperthyroidism. Some clones in this sample may be carry-over from other donors' samples.

Ten or more counts support this clonotype. The chain recombines TRBV6-1 with TRBJ1-2, with 7 bases identical to TRBD1. V was clipped by 1 base and J by 5 bases; unmatched bases: 7. CDR3 length equals 15 residues. Germline V CDR1 and CDR2: MNHNS, SASEGT. As DNA, the CDR3 is TGTGCCAGCAGTGAAGAGGTTAGGGGGCTGTATGGCTACACCTTC. This gives the protein CASSEEVRGLYGYTF.

This clonotype occurred many times. This rearrangement joins TRBV10-2 to TRBJ1-5, with 7 bases that match TRBD1. The germline V gene has CDR1 WSHSY and CDR2 SAAADI. The CDR3 extends over 15 amino acids. Trimming cost V 2 bases and J 7 bases; bases outside gene matches: 8. The CDR3 DNA follows: TGCGCCAGCAGTGAGGGGCCAGGGGGACAACAGCCCCAGCATTTT. Its protein is CASSEGPGGQQPQHF.

This clonotype has a count of ten or more. V and J are TRBV29-1 and TRBJ1-5, with a possible D match to TRBD1 (6 bases). The CDR3 sequence is 15 residues long. Germline V gene data show CDR1 as SQVTM and CDR2 as ANQGSEA. Trimming took 8 bases from V and 0 from J, leaving 17 bases between them. Written as DNA, the CDR3 is TGCAGCCCTCGAGGGGGGGGGGATAGCAATCAGCCCCAGCATTTT. Protein: CSPRGGGDSNQPQHF.

This chain joins TRBV7-8 and TRBJ1-2, with TRBD1 identical over 10 bases. This CDR3 has 15 residues. Trimming at V came to 6 bases and at J to 3 bases, leaving 7 bases not matched to a gene. CDR1 is SGHVS, CDR2 FQNEAQ, per germline. The chain's CDR3 is CASSFDRGQDYGYTF. For the CDR3, the DNA is TGTGCCAGCAGTTTCGACAGGGGGCAGGACTATGGCTACACCTTC.

There are a few counts of this clonotype. This sequence joins TRBV30 and TRBJ2-4; possibly TRBD2 for D (7 bases). The CDR3 spans 14 residues. V was trimmed by 4 bases and J by 3 bases, leaving 13 bases between them. Germline CDR1 is GTSNPN and CDR2 is SVGIG (reference sequence). CDR3 sequence (DNA): TGTGCCTGGACTAGGGGGGGAGGCAAAAACATTCAGTACTTC. Amino acid sequence: CAWTRGGGKNIQYF.

This clonotype was counted at least ten times. The V and J genes are TRBV11-2 and TRBJ2-5; D call uncertain. The CDR3 has 13 amino acids. Deletions cut 2 bases from V and 4 bases from J, with 8 bases between. Germline values: CDR1 SGHAT, CDR2 FQNNGV. The CDR3 protein is CASSLRVGETQYF. The CDR3 DNA reads as TGTGCCAGCAGCTTACGGGTGGGAGAGACCCAGTACTTC.

This clonotype was observed at least ten times. V and J are TRBV19 and TRBJ2-7; 9 positions agree with TRBD2. Trimming removed 2 bases from V and 1 base from J; junction bases left unmatched: 3. This CDR3 has 15 residues. Germline CDR1 reads LNHDA; CDR2 reads SQIVND (reference sequence). CDR3 protein: CASSISSGESYEQYF. The CDR3 DNA is TGTGCCAGTAGTATATCTAGCGGGGAATCCTACGAGCAGTACTTC.

Here the CDR3 reads CASSALGQPTEAFF. The DNA for the CDR3 is TGTGCCAGCAGTGCTTTAGGGCAACCTACTGAAGCTTTCTTT. The chain carries TRBV6-1 and TRBJ1-1; D remains ambiguous. Trimming pared 4 bases from V and 5 bases from J, leaving 14 bases between. Germline assignment: CDR1 MNHNS and CDR2 SASEGT. CDR3 size: 14 residues.

This clonotype showed up many times. J is TRBJ1-6 and V is TRBV14, with D perhaps TRBD1 (5 bases). V was cut by 8 bases and J by 9 bases, with 17 bases left in between. The CDR3 runs 14 residues. The germline V gene encodes CDR1 SGHDN and CDR2 FVKESK. CDR3 in DNA: TGTGCCAGCTGCACCGGGACCCCGGCTTCACCCCTCCACTTT. Protein: CASCTGTPASPLHF.

This sequence joins TRBV11-2 and TRBJ2-2; 7 bases fit TRBD1. Germline CDR1 SGHAT, CDR2 FQNNGV. This CDR3 contains 15 residues. The V segment lost 5 bases and the J segment 9 bases; nucleotides outside the gene matches: 12. CDR3 amino acids: CASSTPHTGDRELFF. In DNA, the CDR3 is TGTGCCAGCAGCACCCCCCACACAGGGGACCGGGAGCTGTTTTTT.

This clonotype was found a few times. The J gene is TRBJ1-6, the V gene TRBV18; no clear D. The germline V and J ends were trimmed by 0 bases and 5 bases, with 2 bases remaining between them. Germline V CDR1 and CDR2: KGHSH, LQKENI. The CDR3 has 13 amino acids. The CDR3 protein is CASSPPNNSPLHF. The CDR3 DNA reads TGTGCCAGCTCACCACCGAATAATTCACCCCTCCACTTT. The whole variable domain, remainder taken from reference TRBV18 and TRBJ1-6, is NAGVMQNPRHLVRRRGQEARLRCSPMKGHSHVYWYRQLPEEGLKFMVYLQKENIIDESGMPKERFSAEFPKEGPSILRIQQVVRGDSAAYFCASSPPNNSPLHFGNGTRLTVT.

This clonotype was picked up a small number of times. This chain links TRBV7-2 with TRBJ2-7, with unresolved D. The V end lost 0 bases, the J end lost 3 bases, and 9 bases lay between the germline ends. Germline values: CDR1 SGHTA, CDR2 FQGNSA. The CDR3 is 14 amino acids. Written as DNA, the CDR3 is TGTGCCAGCAGCTTAGCTATTGTCGGCTACGAGCAGTACTTC. Its translation: CASSLAIVGYEQYF.

In this sample, this clonotype turned up many times. The V and J genes are TRBV12-3 or TRBV12-4 and TRBJ2-7, with 8 bases matching TRBD1. This CDR3 is 13 amino acids long. The V segment lost 9 bases and the J segment 2 bases; nucleotides outside the gene matches: 6. This chain's CDR3 is CASSQGDPYEQYF. In DNA, the CDR3 is TGTGCCAGTTCACAGGGGGACCCCTACGAGCAGTACTTC.

Many counts were recorded for this clonotype. The rearrangement joins TRBV28 to TRBJ1-5; D not certain. V was shortened by 5 bases and J by 2 bases, with 13 bases between the two germline ends. Germline V CDR1 and CDR2: MDHEN, SYDVKM. This CDR3 spans 15 amino acids. The CDR3 DNA follows: TGTGCCAGCAGTCTCCGATATCGCGGCAATCAGCCCCAGCATTTT. It encodes CASSLRYRGNQPQHF.

This clonotype was detected ten times or more. The chain joins TRBV7-9 to TRBJ2-7, with no clear D. Trimming cost V 0 bases and J 5 bases, with 8 bases left between them. The CDR3 extends over 13 amino acids. From germline, CDR1 is SEHNR and CDR2 FQNEAQ (reference sequence). CDR3 bases: TGTGCCAGCAGCTTAGCCTACGGCCACGAGCAGTACTTC. Amino acids: CASSLAYGHEQYF. The full variable domain, its missing parts supplied by reference TRBV7-9 and TRBJ2-7, is DTGVSQNPRHKITKRGQNVTFRCDPISEHNRLYWYRQTLGQGPEFLTYFQNEAQLEKSRLLSDRFSAERPKGSFSTLEIQRTEQGDSAMYLCASSLAYGHEQYFGPGTRLTVT.